The rows below give T cell receptor beta chains drawn from one sample of a study of control samples from healthy donors and cancer patients. Measured with immunoSEQ multiplex PCR; TCRdb has only the in-frame clones, and not every one. There are fewer than 100,000 clones in the sample; 82% occur only once, and about 9.8% lies in the top ten. Sequenced sample: blood. The receptors come from a woman in her sixties or seventies in good health. Both conserved end residues are part of each CDR3. D genes are given only for firm matches. A clone size is listed for some rows: how often the clone was seen (once, few, many), or a class if it is expanded.

- | TRBD2 | TRBJ2-5 | TRBV7-9 | TGTGCCAGCAGCTCTGAGCTAGCGGGTCCCCGGGAGACCCAGTACTTC | CASSSELAGPRETQYF
- | TRBD2 | TRBJ2-3 | TRBV5-6 | TGTGCCAGCAGCCCAGATAGGGAGGGATATACGCAGTATTTT | CASSPDREGYTQYF
once | TRBD2 | TRBJ2-5 | TRBV5-6 | TGTGCCAGCAGCAGACTAGCAACGGGGTTAGAGACCCAGTACTTC | CASSRLATGLETQYF
- | - | TRBJ2-7 | TRBV6-5 | TGTGCCAGCAGCGTCGACAGGAGCTACGAGCAGTACTTC | CASSVDRSYEQYF
- | - | TRBJ2-7 | TRBV15 | TGTGCCACCAGCAGAGAGACAAACTACGAGCAGTACTTC | CATSRETNYEQYF
once | - | TRBJ1-1 | TRBV28 | TGTGCCAGCAGTTTAGGAGGGGTGGGCAACACTGAAGCTTTCTTT | CASSLGGVGNTEAFF
few | - | TRBJ2-5 | TRBV18 | TGTGCCAGCTCACCGGGTCTCGGGGAGACCCAGTACTTC | CASSPGLGETQYF
- | - | TRBJ1-5 | TRBV5-5 | TGTGCCAGCAGCTTGGTATTCGGTAGCAATCAGCCCCAGCATTTT | CASSLVFGSNQPQHF
- | - | TRBJ2-1 | TRBV19 | TGTGCCAGTAATCGGCGGCATGAGCAGTTCTTC | CASNRRHEQFF
once | TRBD1 | TRBJ1-1 | TRBV12-3/TRBV12-4 | TGTGCCAGCAGACCGACAGGGCAAACTGAAGCTTTCTTT | CASRPTGQTEAFF
- | TRBD2 | TRBJ2-7 | TRBV19 | TGTGCCAGTAGTCCACCCGGGGGGTTAGTCGAGCAGTACTTC | CASSPPGGLVEQYF
once | - | TRBJ1-4 | TRBV12-3/TRBV12-4 | TGTGCCAGCAGCCCTGGTAGGGAAAAACTGTTTTTT | CASSPGREKLFF
- | TRBD2 | TRBJ2-3 | TRBV4-3 | TGCGCCAGCAGCCAAGGGGCTAGCGGGGCCCCAGATACGCAGTATTTT | CASSQGASGAPDTQYF
- | - | TRBJ2-7 | TRBV5-1 | TGCGCCAGCAGCTTGGCCGGGACACACCACGAGCAGTACTTC | CASSLAGTHHEQYF
- | - | TRBJ2-1 | TRBV4-1 | TGCGCCAGCAGCCAAGTCTGGCGGGCAGGGTACCACAATGAGCAGTTCTTC | CASSQVWRAGYHNEQFF
- | TRBD1 | TRBJ1-2 | TRBV6-5 | TGTGCCAGCGGGGACAGGGGGTATGGCTACACCTTC | CASGDRGYGYTF
few | - | TRBJ1-2 | TRBV28 | TGTGCCAGCTATATCCCCGGGGGGAAGAACTATGGCTACACCTTC | CASYIPGGKNYGYTF